The entry below describes one T cell receptor beta chain. Its target is unknown. Assay: immunoSEQ multiplex PCR; the TCRdb copy retains only in-frame clones and omits some. The sample consists of roughly 650,000 clones, approximately 96% of them appearing once. Germline V gene data show CDR1 as MNHEY and CDR2 as SMNVEV (reference sequence). This CDR3 spans 13 amino acids. V was pared by 5 bases and J by 1 base, with 7 bases between. This sample stems from a study of shared clonotypes between healthy human individuals. Points from the study as a whole: When naive CD4 clonotypes were compared across a few donors, 4% to 6.5% were shared.

Naive CD8 populations comprised CD45RO-negative cells positively selected for CCR7, excluding terminally differentiated effector memory CD45RA+ cells. The specimen was naive CD8+ T cells sorted from blood. The genes are TRBV27 and TRBJ2-3, with D possibly being TRBD2 (5 bases). This receptor was taken from a woman aged 25 to 45 in good health. The DNA of the CDR3 is TGTGCCAGCAGTGGTAGCGGCACAGATACGCAGTATTTT. It yields the protein CASSGSGTDTQYF.